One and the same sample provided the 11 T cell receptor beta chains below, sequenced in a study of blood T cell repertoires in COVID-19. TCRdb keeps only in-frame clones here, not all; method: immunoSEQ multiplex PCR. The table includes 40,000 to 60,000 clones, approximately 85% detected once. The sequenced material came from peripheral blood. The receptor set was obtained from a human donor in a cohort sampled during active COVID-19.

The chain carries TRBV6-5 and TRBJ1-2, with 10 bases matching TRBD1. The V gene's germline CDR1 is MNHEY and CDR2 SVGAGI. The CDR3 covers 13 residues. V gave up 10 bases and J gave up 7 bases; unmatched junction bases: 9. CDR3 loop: CAIGTGAWSGYTF. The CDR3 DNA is TGTGCCATCGGGACAGGGGCTTGGAGTGGCTACACCTTC.

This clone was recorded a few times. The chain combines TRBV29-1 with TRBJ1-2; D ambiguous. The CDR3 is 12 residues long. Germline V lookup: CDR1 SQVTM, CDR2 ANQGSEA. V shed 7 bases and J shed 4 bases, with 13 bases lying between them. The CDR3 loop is CSDLQRPYGYTF. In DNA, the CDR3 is TGCAGCGATCTCCAGCGGCCCTATGGCTACACCTTC.

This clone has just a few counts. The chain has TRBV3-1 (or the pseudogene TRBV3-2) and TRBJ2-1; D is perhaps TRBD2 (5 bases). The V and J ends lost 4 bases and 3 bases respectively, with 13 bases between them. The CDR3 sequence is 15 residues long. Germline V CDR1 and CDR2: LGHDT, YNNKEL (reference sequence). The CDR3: CASSPTAEDYNEQFF. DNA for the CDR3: TGTGCCAGCAGCCCCACTGCGGAGGACTACAATGAGCAGTTCTTC.

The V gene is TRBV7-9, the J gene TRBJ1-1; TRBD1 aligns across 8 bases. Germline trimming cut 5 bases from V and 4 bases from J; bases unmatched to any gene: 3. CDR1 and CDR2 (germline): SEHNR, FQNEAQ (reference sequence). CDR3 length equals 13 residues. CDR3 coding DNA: TGTGCCAGCAGCGTTGGACAGGGCACTGAAGCTTTCTTT. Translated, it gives CASSVGQGTEAFF.

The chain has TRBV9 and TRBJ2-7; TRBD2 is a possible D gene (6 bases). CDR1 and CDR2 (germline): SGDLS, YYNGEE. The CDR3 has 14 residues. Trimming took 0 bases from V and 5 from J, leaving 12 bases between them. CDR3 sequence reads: CASSVAAGYHEQYF. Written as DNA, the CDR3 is TGTGCCAGCAGCGTAGCTGCGGGGTACCACGAGCAGTACTTC. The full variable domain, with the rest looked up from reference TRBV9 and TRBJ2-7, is DSGVTQTPKHLITATGQRVTLRCSPRSGDLSVYWYQQSLDQGLQFLIQYYNGEERAKGNILERFSAQQFPDLHSELNLSSLELGDSALYFCASSVAAGYHEQYFGPGTRLTVT.

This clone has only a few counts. CDR3 nucleotide sequence: TGTGCCAGCAGCTTACAGGGAAGGGGCAATCAGCCCCAGCATTTT. It encodes CASSLQGRGNQPQHF. The chain couples TRBV7-8 to TRBJ1-5, with TRBD1 as a possible D gene (5 bases). V gave up 2 bases and J gave up 2 bases, with 10 bases separating them. The CDR3 extends over 15 amino acids. Looked up from germline, CDR1 is SGHVS and CDR2 is FQNEAQ.

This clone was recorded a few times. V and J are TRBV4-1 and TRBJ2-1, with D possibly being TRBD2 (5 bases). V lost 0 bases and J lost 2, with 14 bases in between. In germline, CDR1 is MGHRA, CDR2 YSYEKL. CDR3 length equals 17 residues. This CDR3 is CASSQEPPSSPYNEQFF. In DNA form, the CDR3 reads TGCGCCAGCAGCCAAGAGCCCCCTAGCTCCCCCTACAATGAGCAGTTCTTC.

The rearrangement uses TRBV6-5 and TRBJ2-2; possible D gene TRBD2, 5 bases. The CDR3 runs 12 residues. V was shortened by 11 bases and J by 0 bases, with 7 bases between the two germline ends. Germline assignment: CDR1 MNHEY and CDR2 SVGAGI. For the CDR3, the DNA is TGTGCCGGGAGACCGAACACCGGGGAGCTGTTTTTT. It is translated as CAGRPNTGELFF.

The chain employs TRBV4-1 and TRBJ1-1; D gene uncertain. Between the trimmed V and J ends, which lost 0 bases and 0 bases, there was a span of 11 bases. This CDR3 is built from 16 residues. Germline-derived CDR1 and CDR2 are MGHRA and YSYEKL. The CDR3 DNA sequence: TGCGCCAGCAGCCAAGATCTCCGCAGTCTGAACACTGAAGCTTTCTTT. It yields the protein CASSQDLRSLNTEAFF.

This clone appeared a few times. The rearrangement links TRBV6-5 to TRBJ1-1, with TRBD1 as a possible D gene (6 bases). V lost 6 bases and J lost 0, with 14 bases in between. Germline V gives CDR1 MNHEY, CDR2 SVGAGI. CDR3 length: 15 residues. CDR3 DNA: TGTGCCAGCAGCTCGTGGACAGCCTTGAACACTGAAGCTTTCTTT. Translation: CASSSWTALNTEAFF.

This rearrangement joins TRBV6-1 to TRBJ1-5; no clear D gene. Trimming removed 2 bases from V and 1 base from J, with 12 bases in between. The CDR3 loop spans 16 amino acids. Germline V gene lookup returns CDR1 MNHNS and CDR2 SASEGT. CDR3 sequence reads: CASSERGFGSNQPQHF. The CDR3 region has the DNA TGTGCCAGCAGTGAACGAGGGTTTGGGAGCAATCAGCCCCAGCATTTT.